This paragraph reports one T cell receptor (beta chain). These data come from a study of T cells in Graves' hyperthyroidism and ophthalmopathy. CDR1 is SGHKS, CDR2 YYEKEE, per germline (reference sequence). V was clipped by 6 bases and J by 5 bases; unmatched bases: 9. The CDR3 covers 14 residues. Template material for amplifying TCR beta CDR3 regions consisted of RNA transcripts. The primer set for the first-round RT-PCR of the TCR CDR3 was HTBI. TCRdb called the multiplex PCR reads again in MiXCR, with one record for every CDR3 protein. Counted here are roughly 800,000 distinct CDR3 sequences, 35% to 45% occurring once; the ten biggest clones make up 8% to 9%. Absent ophthalmopathy progression within 18 months defined stable Graves' hyperthyroidism.

The sequenced sample was blood. This clonotype was obtained from a man younger than 35 with Graves' hyperthyroidism. The chain joins TRBV5-5 to TRBJ1-1; TRBD1 agrees at 8 bases. This chain's CDR3 is CASTLGQGVTEAFF. The CDR3 DNA is TGTGCCAGCACCCTAGGACAGGGAGTAACTGAAGCTTTCTTT.